Presented here are 5 T cell receptor beta chains from one specimen sequenced in a study of blood T cell repertoires in COVID-19. Profiled with immunoSEQ multiplex PCR; TCRdb holds only in-frame clones, not every one. The sample has 150,000 to 200,000 clones, 89% seen once. Sequencing was carried out using peripheral blood. The receptors originated from a man aged 40-49 years with acute or convalescent COVID-19.

This chain connects TRBV7-9 to TRBJ2-6; a weak D match, TRBD1 (5 bases). V was cut by 5 bases and J by 1 base, with 15 bases left in between. CDR3 size: 17 residues. Per germline, CDR1 SEHNR and CDR2 FQNEAQ (reference sequence). The CDR3 reads CASSRARDRSGANVLTF. DNA of the CDR3: TGTGCCAGCAGCCGTGCCCGTGACAGATCTGGGGCCAACGTCCTGACTTTC.

This sequence joins TRBV28 and TRBJ1-2; no definite D call. V shed 6 bases and J shed 1 base, with 9 bases lying between them. Germline assignment: CDR1 MDHEN and CDR2 SYDVKM. This CDR3 contains 13 residues. CDR3: CASSPGGNYGYTF. The CDR3 DNA reads as TGTGCCAGCAGCCCGGGAGGTAACTATGGCTACACCTTC.

This rearrangement joins TRBV2 to TRBJ2-5, with 8 bases matching TRBD1. Per the germline V gene, CDR1 is SNHLY and CDR2 is FYNNEI. V was pared by 8 bases and J by 2 bases, with 16 bases of the junction left unmatched. The CDR3 has 17 amino acids. The CDR3 DNA is TGTGCCAGCGGCGGAGGACAGGGAGGATGGTGGCAAGAGACCCAGTACTTC. Translated, it gives CASGGGQGGWWQETQYF.

The V gene is TRBV20-1, the J gene TRBJ1-5; no clear D gene. Trimming cost V 3 bases and J 4 bases, with 16 bases left between them. This CDR3 has 15 residues. CDR1 is DFQATT, CDR2 SNEGSKA, per germline (reference sequence). In nucleotides, the CDR3 is TGCAGTGCTAGTCTCTTTGGCCCGGGTAATCAGCCCCAGCATTTT. It translates to CSASLFGPGNQPQHF.

This clone was found many times. The rearrangement joins TRBV10-3 to TRBJ1-2; D uncertain. The CDR3 is made up of 19 amino acids. Looked up from germline, CDR1 is ENHRY and CDR2 is SYGVKD. V was clipped by 10 bases and J by 0 bases, with 30 bases between them. CDR3 sequence: CATQVEPSLHPKANYGYTF. The CDR3 DNA reads TGTGCCACCCAGGTAGAGCCTTCTCTTCATCCTAAAGCTAACTATGGCTACACCTTC.